This T cell receptor (beta chain) stems from a study of CD8 T cells in Susac syndrome. Reverse transcription of roughly 0.45 to 1 ug RNA used random hexamers. An immunoSEQ multiplex PCR amplified TCR beta CDR3 over 54 Vbeta and 13 Jbeta. One entry per CDR3 protein results from TCRdb running MiXCR on the immunoSEQ multiplex PCR reads. Counted here are under 200,000 distinct CDR3 sequences, 85% to 95% occurring once; the ten biggest clones make up 0.08% to 0.11%. The V end was cut by 5 bases, the J end by 3 bases, with 13 bases between. CDR1 and CDR2 (germline): SEHNR, FQNEAQ (reference sequence). The CDR3 runs 14 residues. This clonotype was observed a single time.

This sequence was found in a human donor in good health. Sequencing was carried out using CD4+ T cells from PBMCs. V and J are TRBV7-9 and TRBJ1-1; no definite D call. The CDR3 region has the DNA TGTGCCAGCAGCCGATTGGCGCGGGACACTGAAGCTTTCTTT. Translation gives CASSRLARDTEAFF.